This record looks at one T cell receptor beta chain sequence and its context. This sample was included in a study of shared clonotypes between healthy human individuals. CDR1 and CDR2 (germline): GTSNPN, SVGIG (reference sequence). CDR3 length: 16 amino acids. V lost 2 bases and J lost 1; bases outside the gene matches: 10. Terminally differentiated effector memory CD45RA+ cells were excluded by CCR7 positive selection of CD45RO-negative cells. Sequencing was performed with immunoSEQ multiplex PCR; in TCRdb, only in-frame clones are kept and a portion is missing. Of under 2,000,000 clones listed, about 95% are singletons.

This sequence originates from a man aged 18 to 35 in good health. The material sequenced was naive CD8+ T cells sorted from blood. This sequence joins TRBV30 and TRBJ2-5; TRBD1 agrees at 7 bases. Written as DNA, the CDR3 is TGTGCCTGGAGTCCATGGGACAGTCCAATCCAAGAGACCCAGTACTTC. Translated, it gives CAWSPWDSPIQETQYF.